This T cell receptor beta chain was profiled in a study of T cells in Graves' hyperthyroidism and ophthalmopathy. In its sample, this clonotype was seen a few times. As yet, its antigen is unknown. One end of the junction does not line up with germline, which may come from a read error. If no ophthalmopathy progression occurred within 18 months, Graves' hyperthyroidism was stable. Germline values: CDR1 MGHRA, CDR2 YSYEKL. The CDR3 totals 15 residues. From RNA transcripts, TCR beta CDR3 regions were amplified. Initially, a first-round RT-PCR of the TCR CDR3 employed the HTBI primer set. TCRdb called the multiplex PCR reads again in MiXCR, with one record for every CDR3 protein. The table has 800,000 or so distinct CDR3 sequences, more than 30% seen once. Findings and limits, study-wide: Most thyroid clonotypes with frequency above 0.001 were detected in blood. Median prediction lead before ophthalmopathy onset was 6 to 8 months with the model.

This TCR came from a man younger than 35 with Graves' hyperthyroidism. The rearrangement links TRBV4-1 to TRBJ2-5; 10 nucleotides line up with TRBD2. Sequencing was performed on blood. For the CDR3, the DNA is TGTGCCAGCAGCATTCAGCGGGGGGGCCAAGAGACCCAGTACTTC. This translates into CASSIQRGGQETQYF.